Each of the 17 T cell receptor beta chains below was sequenced from the same sample in a study of blood T cell repertoires in COVID-19. The repertoire was sequenced with immunoSEQ multiplex PCR; TCRdb's copy has only in-frame clones and lacks some. The sample yields approximately 350,000 clones, around nine tenths seen once. Material: peripheral blood. The receptor source for this set is a woman between 18 and 30 years old who had recovered from COVID-19.

This clone was recorded only once. The V call is TRBV5-1, the J call TRBJ2-5, with a weak D call TRBD1 (5 bases). V was cut by 1 base and J by 7 bases, with 20 bases left in between. The CDR3 is made up of 16 amino acids. Germline loops: CDR1 SGHRS, CDR2 YFSETQ. The CDR3 reads CASSLSSWTPGLTQYF. For the CDR3, the DNA is TGCGCCAGCAGCTTGTCTTCCTGGACACCCGGTTTGACCCAGTACTTC.

V is TRBV7-2 and J is TRBJ2-7, with TRBD1 matching over 7 bases. J gave up 2 bases and V 1 base, and 8 bases lay outside the gene matches. This CDR3 region has 16 residues. Germline-derived CDR1 and CDR2 are SGHTA and FQGNSA. The CDR3 loop is CASSLVDRVLTYEQYV. CDR3 nucleotides: TGTGCCAGCAGCTTAGTCGACAGGGTTCTGACCTACGAGCAGTACGTC.

The chain has TRBV19 and TRBJ1-1, with D unresolved. The length of the CDR3 is 13 residues. CDR1 and CDR2 (germline): LNHDA, SQIVND (reference sequence). The V gene lost 5 bases and the J gene lost 7 bases, with 14 bases spanning the gap. CDR3 in amino acids: CASSDRNGVEAFF. DNA for the CDR3: TGTGCCAGTAGTGACCGTAACGGGGTTGAAGCTTTCTTT.

This CDR3 is CASSQQLGLVGAQYF. The CDR3 DNA reads TGCGCCAGCAGCCAACAGCTCGGACTGGTAGGCGCCCAGTACTTC. The V gene is TRBV4-1, the J gene TRBJ2-5; possible D gene TRBD2, 5 bases. The CDR3 length is 15 residues. The V end was cut by 2 bases, the J end by 9 bases, with 19 bases between. Per the germline V gene, CDR1 is MGHRA and CDR2 is YSYEKL.

V and J are TRBV6-2 or TRBV6-3 and TRBJ2-1; D might be TRBD2 (6 bases). Per the germline V gene, CDR1 is MNHEY and CDR2 is SVGEGT. The CDR3 sequence is 16 residues long. Deletions cut 1 base from V and 10 bases from J, with 20 bases between. The DNA of the CDR3 is TGTGCCAGCAGTTACTTTCCCGGGACTTCCTCGCTAGAGCAGTTCTTC. Protein: CASSYFPGTSSLEQFF.

This clone occurred once. The rearrangement uses TRBV5-6 and TRBJ2-7; the D gene is possibly TRBD2 (5 bases). Deletions cut 4 bases from V and 3 bases from J, with 11 bases between. The CDR3 covers 13 residues. Germline CDR1 reads SGHDT; CDR2 reads YYEEEE. CDR3 DNA: TGTGCCAGCAGCCGGGAAATTGACTACGAGCAGTACGTC. This translates into CASSREIDYEQYV.

The rearrangement joins TRBV14 to TRBJ1-1; D remains ambiguous. The CDR3 runs 15 residues. V lost 3 bases to trimming and J lost 5 bases, with 16 bases between them. From germline, CDR1 is SGHDN and CDR2 FVKESK. The CDR3 bases are TGTGCCAGCAGCCAGAGCAGACAAGGAAAAACTGAAGCTTTCTTT. It translates to CASSQSRQGKTEAFF.

This clone was recorded only once. The genes are TRBV2 and TRBJ1-1, with a weak D call TRBD1 (6 bases). Germline V lookup: CDR1 SNHLY, CDR2 FYNNEI. Trimming took off 0 bases at V and 1 base at J, with 15 bases between the two ends. There are 17 residues in the CDR3. CDR3 protein: CASSEASGVTTNTEAFF. The CDR3, as DNA: TGTGCCAGCAGTGAAGCGTCAGGGGTGACAACGAACACTGAAGCTTTCTTT.

This chain connects TRBV3-1 (or the pseudogene TRBV3-2) to TRBJ1-3; TRBD1 matches at 7 bases. Germline CDR1 reads LGHDT; CDR2 reads YNNKEL (reference sequence). V lost 0 bases to trimming and J lost 4 bases; unmatched junction nucleotides: 6. This CDR3 comprises 16 residues. The CDR3 protein is CASSQDRGLGGNTIYF. Written as DNA, the CDR3 is TGTGCCAGCAGCCAAGATAGGGGGCTAGGGGGAAACACCATATATTTT.

The rearrangement joins TRBV29-1 to TRBJ1-2; 9 nucleotides match TRBD1. The trim removed 3 bases at V and 4 bases at J, leaving 3 bases unmatched. Looked up from germline, CDR1 is SQVTM and CDR2 is ANQGSEA. The CDR3 has 13 amino acids. The CDR3 region is CSVDGDRAYGYTF. The CDR3 nucleotides are TGCAGCGTTGATGGGGACAGGGCCTATGGCTACACCTTC. Based on the CDR3 plus reference TRBV29-1 and TRBJ1-2, the full variable domain is SAVISQKPSRDICQRGTSLTIQCQVDSQVTMMFWYRQQPGQSLTLIATANQGSEATYESGFVIDKFPISRPNLTFSTLTVSNMSPEDSSIYLCSVDGDRAYGYTFGSGTRLTVV.

The rearrangement uses TRBV6-2 or TRBV6-3 and TRBJ1-2; 9 bases line up with TRBD1. Trimming removed 5 bases from V and 4 bases from J; junction bases left unmatched: 8. The CDR3 covers 15 residues. Germline V CDR1 and CDR2: MNHEY, SVGEGT. DNA for the CDR3: TGTGCCAGCAGTGAGACAGGGGGACCGACCTATGGCTACACCTTC. Translated, it gives CASSETGGPTYGYTF.

This chain joins TRBV27 and TRBJ1-2; 7 bases agree with TRBD1. The V segment lost 2 bases and the J segment 1 base; nucleotides outside the gene matches: 4. The germline CDR1 and CDR2 sequences are MNHEY and SMNVEV (reference sequence). The CDR3 sequence is 15 residues long. CDR3 region: CASSLRDSLNYGYTF. CDR3 bases: TGTGCCAGCAGTTTAAGGGACAGTCTTAACTATGGCTACACCTTC.

The CDR3, as DNA: TGTGCCAGCAGGAGTAGAGAGAATGAAAAACTGTTTTTT. This gives the protein CASRSRENEKLFF. V and J are TRBV6-5 and TRBJ1-4, with D unresolved. Germline assignment: CDR1 MNHEY and CDR2 SVGAGI. Trimming removed 6 bases from V and 5 bases from J, with 10 bases in between. CDR3 length: 13 amino acids.

This chain links TRBV9 with TRBJ2-4; D may be TRBD2 (6 bases). V was trimmed by 5 bases and J by 8 bases, leaving 14 bases between them. The germline CDR1 and CDR2 sequences are SGDLS and YYNGEE. The CDR3 loop spans 13 amino acids. The CDR3 nucleotides read TGTGCCAGCAGTCCGGGAGTTAAGGACATTCAGTACTTC. Translation gives CASSPGVKDIQYF.

This clone showed up just a few times. J is TRBJ2-2 and V is TRBV30; weak D call: TRBD2 (6 bases). The CDR3 extends over 16 amino acids. V lost 0 bases and J lost 4, with 15 bases in between. CDR1 GTSNPN and CDR2 SVGIG come from the germline V gene (reference sequence). For the CDR3, the DNA is TGTGCCTGGAGTGTACCCCACGGGGGTCTCACCGGGGAGCTGTTTTTT. This sequence encodes CAWSVPHGGLTGELFF. Using reference TRBV30 and TRBJ2-2 for the parts outside the CDR3, the full variable domain is SQTIHQWPATLVQPVGSPLSLECTVEGTSNPNLYWYRQAAGRGLQLLFYSVGIGQISSEVPQNLSASRPQDRQFILSSKKLLLSDSGFYLCAWSVPHGGLTGELFFGEGSRLTVL.

The chain combines TRBV4-1 with TRBJ2-7; possibly TRBD1 for D (7 bases). V lost 4 bases to trimming and J lost 5 bases, with 21 bases between them. This CDR3 has 16 residues. Germline V lookup: CDR1 MGHRA, CDR2 YSYEKL. The CDR3 DNA reads as TGCGCCAGCAGCCTCCTCGGACAGGCCCGGAGGGACGAGCAGTACGTC. It translates to CASSLLGQARRDEQYV.

V usage is TRBV6-2 or TRBV6-3 and J usage is TRBJ1-5; maybe TRBD1 (6 bases). Between the trimmed V and J ends, which lost 7 bases and 7 bases, there was a span of 14 bases. Germline V CDR1 and CDR2: MNHEY, SVGEGT. This CDR3 has 13 residues. The CDR3 is CASTPSGGQPQHF. The CDR3 DNA follows: TGTGCCAGCACCCCAAGTGGGGGCCAGCCCCAGCATTTT.